This T cell receptor beta chain comes out of a study of response to subunit inactivated influenza vaccine (dated by TCRdb to between 2017 and 2018). At the level of the whole study: Deep quantitative T cell receptor repertoire profiling was used in the study to track responses to a trivalent subunit inactivated influenza vaccine.

From the germline V gene (reference sequence), CDR1 is SGHKS and CDR2 is YYEKEE. The CDR3 runs 17 residues from the cysteine to the phenylalanine. The kept DNA is CDR3 alone, 51 bases in frame from the first base. The V end loses 0 bases and the J end loses 2 bases, and a stretch of 17 bases separates them. The study at large found these results: The authors suggested that each seasonal influenza vaccination may recruit only a limited number of new T cells.

Comments on this clonotype: This clone's antigen is unknown. Base qualities were left out, and no much larger clone turns up one base away.

According to the study, the label for this sample's time point signals: more than 40 days after influenza vaccine administration. Libraries came from RT-PCR. The instrument was an Illumina HiSeq 2500. TCRdb handled the public reads itself, with Q25 trimming in fastp and clone calling in MiXCR, and kept productive beta chains. Every entry covers one CDR3 protein and lists the most common genes and DNA from its rows. This sample comprises under 500,000 distinct CDR3 sequences, over 9.5% of them detected only once. In total, the top ten clones hold approximately 12% of the sample. The receptor's source is a man in his fifties who received an inactivated influenza vaccine. Donor details come from another sample of the same person, matched by shared clones. The chain couples TRBV5-5 to TRBJ1-1, and perhaps TRBD1 as D gene, on 6 matching bases. The sequenced sample was PBMCs from blood, obtained around seven weeks after vaccination. The nucleotide sequence reads as follows: TGTGCCAGCAGCTTGGCCTTATGGGGGGGCGGTAACACTGAAGCTTTCTTT. This gives the protein CASSLALWGGGNTEAFF. The full variable domain, completed from the reference TRBV5-5 and TRBJ1-1 proteins outside the CDR3, reads DAGVTQSPTHLIKTRGQQVTLRCSPISGHKSVSWYQQVLGQGPQFIFQYYEKEERGRGNFPDRFSARQFPNYSSELNVNALLLGDSALYLCASSLALWGGGNTEAFFGQGTRLTVV.